This TCR beta chain was sequenced during a study of T-cell memory formation after mild COVID-19. Study background: TCR clusters showed largely donor specificity.

Overall study findings and caveats: Chiefly within CM and EM were the contracting CD4+ clones; CD8+ ones were within EMRA. Clones shrinking between day 15 and 85 showed a balanced CD4/CD8 split, and those that grew later tilted toward CD4+.

TCRdb re-analysed the 5' RACE reads in MiXCR, keeping a single row per CDR3 protein. The table includes 180,000 or so distinct CDR3 sequences, approximately 16% detected once. About this clonotype: The antigen remains undetermined.

The CDR3 extends over 13 amino acids. Between the trimmed V and J ends, which lost 6 bases and 6 bases, there was a span of 12 bases. Germline V gene data show CDR1 as SNHLY and CDR2 as FYNNEI. What was sequenced was PBMCs or a T cell subset sorted from them (not recorded which). This chain joins TRBV2 and TRBJ2-1, with a weak D call TRBD2 (6 bases). The TCR comes from an adult woman who had mild COVID-19 (a few samples of this study predate the infection). Cell type and time point are not known. The CDR3 loop is CASRVGGPNEQFF. The CDR3 DNA follows: TGTGCCAGCAGAGTGGGAGGCCCCAATGAGCAGTTCTTC.